The entry that follows covers one T cell receptor (beta chain) sequence. Its antigen is as yet unknown. The study ran its PCR with 60 Vbeta and 13 Jbeta primers. This table comes from immunoSEQ multiplex PCR, and its TCRdb copy is limited to in-frame clones, with some not included. The sample has around 120,000 clones; about 79% are singletons. Each of the donors was a healthy bone marrow donor. This sample was taken from a study of cytomegalovirus exposure and HLA in healthy donors. Study-level points and caveats: In vitro work confirmed that a few CMV-associated chains recognize CMV antigens. Usually a TCR sequence was rare, but some public TCRs were found in many donors. According to the study, approximately 150 TCR beta chains were cytomegalovirus-associated.

This CDR3 is built from 13 residues. Germline values: CDR1 SGHAT, CDR2 FQNNGV. This receptor was identified in a man younger than 30 in good health and CMV-seronegative. The rearrangement joins TRBV11-2 to TRBJ2-1; 9 nucleotides match TRBD2. Sequenced input: PBMCs. The CDR3 loop is CAAAGGPLNEQFF. In DNA, the CDR3 is TGTGCTGCGGCGGGAGGGCCCCTCAATGAGCAGTTCTTC. The full variable domain, in which reference TRBV11-2 and TRBJ2-1 provide the parts outside the CDR3, is EAGVAQSPRYKIIEKRQSVAFWCNPISGHATLYWYQQILGQGPKLLIQFQNNGVVDDSQLPKDRFSAERLKGVDSTLKIQPAKLEDSAVYLCAAAGGPLNEQFFGPGTRLTVL.